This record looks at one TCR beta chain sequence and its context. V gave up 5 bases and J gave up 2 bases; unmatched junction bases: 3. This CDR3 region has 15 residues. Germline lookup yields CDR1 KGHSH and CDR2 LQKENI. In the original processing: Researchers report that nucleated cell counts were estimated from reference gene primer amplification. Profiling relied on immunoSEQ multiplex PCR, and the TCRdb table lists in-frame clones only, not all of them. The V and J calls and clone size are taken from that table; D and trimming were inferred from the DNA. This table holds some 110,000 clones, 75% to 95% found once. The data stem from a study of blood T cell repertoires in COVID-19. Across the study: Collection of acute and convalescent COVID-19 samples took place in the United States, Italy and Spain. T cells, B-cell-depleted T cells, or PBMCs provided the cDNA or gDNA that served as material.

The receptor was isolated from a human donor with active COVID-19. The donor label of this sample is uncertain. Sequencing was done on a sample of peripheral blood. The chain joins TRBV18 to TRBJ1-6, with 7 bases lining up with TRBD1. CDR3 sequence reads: CASSFGQAYNSPLHF. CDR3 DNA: TGTGCCAGCTCATTCGGACAGGCCTATAATTCACCCCTCCACTTT.